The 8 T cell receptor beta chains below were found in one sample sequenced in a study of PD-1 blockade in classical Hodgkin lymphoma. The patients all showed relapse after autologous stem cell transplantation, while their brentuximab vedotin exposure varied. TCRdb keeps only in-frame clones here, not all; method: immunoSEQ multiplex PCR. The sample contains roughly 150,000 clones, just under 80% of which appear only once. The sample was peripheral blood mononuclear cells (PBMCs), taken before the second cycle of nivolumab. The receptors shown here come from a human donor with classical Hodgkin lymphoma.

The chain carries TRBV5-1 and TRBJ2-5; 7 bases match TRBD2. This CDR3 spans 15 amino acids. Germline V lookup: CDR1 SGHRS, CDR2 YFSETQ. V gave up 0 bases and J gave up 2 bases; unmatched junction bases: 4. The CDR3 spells CASSLAGGSQETQYF. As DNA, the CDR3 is TGCGCCAGCAGCTTGGCCGGGGGGTCACAAGAGACCCAGTACTTC.

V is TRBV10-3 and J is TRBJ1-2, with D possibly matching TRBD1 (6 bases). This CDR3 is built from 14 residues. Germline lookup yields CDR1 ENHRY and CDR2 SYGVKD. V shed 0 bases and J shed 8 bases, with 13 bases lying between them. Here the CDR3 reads CAISESGGAGGYTF. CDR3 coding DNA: TGTGCCATCAGTGAGTCCGGGGGCGCGGGCGGCTACACCTTC.

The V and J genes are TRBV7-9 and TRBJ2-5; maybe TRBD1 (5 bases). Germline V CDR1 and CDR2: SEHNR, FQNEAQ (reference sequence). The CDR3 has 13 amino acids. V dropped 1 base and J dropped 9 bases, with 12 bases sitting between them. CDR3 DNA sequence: TGTGCCAGCAGCTTAGGACAGACTCGGGCCCAGTACTTC. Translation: CASSLGQTRAQYF.

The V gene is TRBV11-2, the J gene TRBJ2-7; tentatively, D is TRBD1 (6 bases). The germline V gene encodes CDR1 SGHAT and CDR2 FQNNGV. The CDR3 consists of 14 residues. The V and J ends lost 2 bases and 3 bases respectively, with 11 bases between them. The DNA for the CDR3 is TGTGCCAGCAGCTTATATAGGGACATCTACGAGCAGTACTTC. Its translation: CASSLYRDIYEQYF.

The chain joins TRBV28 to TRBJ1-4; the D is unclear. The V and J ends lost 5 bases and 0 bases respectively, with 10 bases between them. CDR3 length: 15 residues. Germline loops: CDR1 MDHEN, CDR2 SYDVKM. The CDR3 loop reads CASSLPGPTNEKLFF. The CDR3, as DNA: TGTGCCAGCAGTCTCCCTGGTCCAACTAATGAAAAACTGTTTTTT.

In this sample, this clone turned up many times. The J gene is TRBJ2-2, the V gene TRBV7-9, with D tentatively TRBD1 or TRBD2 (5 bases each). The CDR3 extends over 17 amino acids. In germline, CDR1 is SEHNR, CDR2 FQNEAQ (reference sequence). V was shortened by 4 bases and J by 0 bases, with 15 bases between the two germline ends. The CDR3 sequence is CASSSRLRDPNTGELFF. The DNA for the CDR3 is TGTGCCAGCAGCTCTCGCCTCCGGGACCCGAACACCGGGGAGCTGTTTTTT.

The CDR3 spells CASSQVLGDEKLFF. CDR3 DNA: TGCGCCAGCAGCCAAGTTTTGGGGGATGAAAAACTGTTTTTT. The chain couples TRBV4-1 to TRBJ1-4; tentatively, D is TRBD1 (5 bases). Germline CDR1 is MGHRA and CDR2 is YSYEKL. Trimming pared 1 base from V and 6 bases from J, leaving 9 bases between. CDR3 size: 14 residues.

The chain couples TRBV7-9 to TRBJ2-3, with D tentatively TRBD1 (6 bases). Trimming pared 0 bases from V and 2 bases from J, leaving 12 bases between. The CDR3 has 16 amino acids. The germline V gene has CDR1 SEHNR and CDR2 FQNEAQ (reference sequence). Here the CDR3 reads CASSLALRGPTDTQYF. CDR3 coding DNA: TGTGCCAGCAGCTTAGCGCTCAGGGGCCCCACAGATACGCAGTATTTT.